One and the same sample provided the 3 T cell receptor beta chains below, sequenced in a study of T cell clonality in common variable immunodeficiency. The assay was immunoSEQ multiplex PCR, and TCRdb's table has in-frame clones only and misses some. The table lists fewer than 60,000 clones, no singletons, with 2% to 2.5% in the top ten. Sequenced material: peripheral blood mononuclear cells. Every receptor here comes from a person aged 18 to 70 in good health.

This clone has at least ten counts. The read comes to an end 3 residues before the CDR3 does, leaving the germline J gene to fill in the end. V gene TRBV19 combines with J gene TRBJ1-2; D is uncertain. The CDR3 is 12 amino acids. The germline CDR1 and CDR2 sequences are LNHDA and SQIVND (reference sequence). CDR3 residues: CASSISRSSYTF. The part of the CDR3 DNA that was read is TGTGCCAGTAGTATAAGTCGTAGCAGC.

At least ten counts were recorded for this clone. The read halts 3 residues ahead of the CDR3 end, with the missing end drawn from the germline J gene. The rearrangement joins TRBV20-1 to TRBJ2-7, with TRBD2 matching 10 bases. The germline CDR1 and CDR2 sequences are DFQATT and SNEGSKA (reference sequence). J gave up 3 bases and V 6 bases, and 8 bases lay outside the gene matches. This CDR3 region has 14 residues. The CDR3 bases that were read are TGCAGTGCGAGGGCTAGCGGGAGTCTCTACGAG. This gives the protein CSARASGSLYE. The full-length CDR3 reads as CSARASGSLYEQYF.

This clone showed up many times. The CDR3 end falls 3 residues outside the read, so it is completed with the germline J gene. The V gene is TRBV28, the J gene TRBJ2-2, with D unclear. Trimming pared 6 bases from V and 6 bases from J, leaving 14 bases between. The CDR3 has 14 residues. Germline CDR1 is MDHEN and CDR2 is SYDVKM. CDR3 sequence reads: CASSRATPAGELFF. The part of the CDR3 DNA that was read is TGTGCCAGCAGCCGTGCTACCCCCGCCGGGGAG.